The 6 T cell receptor beta chains below come from one sample, sequenced in a study of T-cell memory formation after mild COVID-19. TCRdb ran MiXCR on the 5' RACE reads and lists one entry per CDR3 protein. The table lists hundreds of thousands of distinct CDR3 sequences, 15% to 20% of them singletons. Sequencing was carried out using PBMCs or a T cell subset sorted from them (not recorded which). Source of these receptors: an adult woman who had mild COVID-19 (a few samples of this study predate the infection). Cell type and time point are not known.

The gene calls are TRBV3-1 and TRBJ1-1; 8 nucleotides align to TRBD1. The CDR3 is 17 amino acids. Germline V CDR1 and CDR2: LGHDT, YNNKEL (reference sequence). Unmatched junction bases numbered 9, after V lost 3 bases and J lost 0 bases. Here the CDR3 reads CASSQRWQGALNTEAFF. The DNA of the CDR3 is TGTGCCAGCAGCCAGAGGTGGCAGGGGGCTCTGAACACTGAAGCTTTCTTT.

This clonotype came up a few times. V gene TRBV28 combines with J gene TRBJ1-5, with 7 bases identical to TRBD1. Germline CDR1 MDHEN, CDR2 SYDVKM. This CDR3 contains 14 residues. The V segment lost 6 bases and the J segment 1 base; nucleotides outside the gene matches: 3. DNA for the CDR3: TGTGCCAGCAGGGAACAGGGGAGCAATCAGCCCCAGCATTTT. This gives the protein CASREQGSNQPQHF.

This clonotype was seen a few times. This rearrangement joins TRBV12-3 or TRBV12-4 to TRBJ1-1, with D possibly being TRBD1 (6 bases). The length of the CDR3 is 15 residues. V was pared by 7 bases and J by 4 bases, with 19 bases between. This CDR3 is CASKRSGARGTEAFF. The DNA of the CDR3 is TGTGCCAGCAAAAGGTCAGGGGCCAGGGGCACTGAAGCTTTCTTT.

The CDR3 here is CASSPGQLNYGYTF. Here the CDR3 DNA reads TGTGCCAGCAGCCCGGGACAGCTTAACTATGGCTACACCTTC. The chain joins TRBV2 to TRBJ1-2; TRBD1 matches at 7 bases. V dropped 6 bases and J dropped 1; count of bases not matched to a gene: 5. The CDR3 spans 14 residues. The V gene's germline CDR1 is SNHLY and CDR2 FYNNEI.

This clonotype came up a few times. J is TRBJ2-7 and V is TRBV20-1, with 8 nucleotides matching TRBD2. This CDR3 spans 11 amino acids. V lost 7 bases, J lost 7 bases, and 6 bases stayed unmatched. Per the germline V gene, CDR1 is DFQATT and CDR2 is SNEGSKA (reference sequence). DNA for the CDR3: TGCAGTGTAGCGGGACTAGAGGAGCAGTACTTC. Its translation is CSVAGLEEQYF.

This clonotype was counted between two and nine times. This chain uses TRBV29-1 with TRBJ1-2; 9 bases are shared with TRBD1. CDR3 size: 13 residues. The germline V gene has CDR1 SQVTM and CDR2 ANQGSEA. Trimming cost V 5 bases and J 6 bases; bases outside gene matches: 7. This CDR3 reads CSVNRDRDDGYTF. For the CDR3, the DNA is TGCAGCGTTAACCGGGACAGGGACGATGGCTACACCTTC.